Presented here are 3 T cell receptor beta chains from one specimen sequenced in a study of blood T cell repertoires in COVID-19. Sequencing used immunoSEQ multiplex PCR; TCRdb keeps in-frame clones, though not all of them. Here the sample spans fewer than 110,000 clones, roughly 85% being singletons. Sample: peripheral blood. These receptors were collected from a woman in her sixties or seventies with active or convalescent COVID-19.

The chain recombines TRBV5-6 with TRBJ2-5, with TRBD1 identical over 11 bases. Germline lookup yields CDR1 SGHDT and CDR2 YYEEEE. CDR3 length: 16 residues. The V gene end was trimmed by 0 bases and the J gene end by 6 bases; junction bases not matched to a gene: 7. The CDR3 nucleotides read TGTGCCAGCAGCTTGGGGACAGGGGGCGGTTCCAAGACCCAGTACTTC. This translates into CASSLGTGGGSKTQYF.

This clone was counted between two and nine times. The CDR3 loop is CASSLGDRAIIYEQYF. The DNA for the CDR3 is TGCGCCAGCAGCTTGGGGGACAGGGCAATAATCTACGAGCAGTACTTC. J is TRBJ2-7 and V is TRBV5-1; 9 nucleotides align to TRBD1. The V and J ends lost 0 bases and 3 bases, in that order; junction bases with no gene match: 7. CDR3 length: 16 amino acids. CDR1 is SGHRS, CDR2 YFSETQ, per germline.

The chain is built from TRBV6-6 and TRBJ1-5; 7 nucleotides match TRBD1. The trim removed 1 base at V and 5 bases at J, leaving 5 bases unmatched. The CDR3 has 15 residues. The germline V gene encodes CDR1 MNHNY and CDR2 SVGAGI (reference sequence). The CDR3: CASSYFTDRDQPQHF. CDR3 coding DNA: TGTGCCAGCAGTTACTTCACCGACAGGGATCAGCCCCAGCATTTT.